This TCR beta chain was documented in a study of cytomegalovirus exposure and HLA in healthy donors. Findings and limits, study-wide: The sole available immune exposure information was CMV serostatus. Rare TCR sequences predominated, though certain public TCRs were found in many donors.

Trimming cost V 3 bases and J 3 bases, with 18 bases left between them. Per the germline V gene, CDR1 is SGHDN and CDR2 is FVKESK. The length of the CDR3 is 16 residues. PCR involved 60 Vbeta and 13 Jbeta primers. The protocol was immunoSEQ multiplex PCR, while the TCRdb copy is restricted to in-frame clones and leaves out a portion. The sample yields roughly 62,000 clones, about 69% seen once. A remark on this clone: The antigen is undetermined.

The chain employs TRBV14 and TRBJ2-7; perhaps TRBD2 as D (6 bases). The source of this sequence is a woman between 25 and 40 years old in good health and CMV-seronegative. The material sequenced was PBMCs. The CDR3: CASSQTRLVTLYEQYF. The DNA for the CDR3 is TGTGCCAGCAGCCAGACAAGACTAGTAACTCTCTACGAGCAGTACTTC.